These 14 T cell receptor beta chains came from one sample sequenced in a study of T cells after yellow fever vaccination. TCRdb passed the 5' RACE reads through MiXCR, listing each CDR3 protein once. The sample lists 150,000 to 200,000 distinct CDR3 sequences, 9.3% occurring once. The sample consisted of CD8+ T cells sorted from PBMCs, taken 45 days after the yellow fever booster vaccination. Every receptor here comes from a man between 18 and 35 years old who received the YFV17D yellow fever vaccine.

This clonotype was found many times. CDR3 amino acids: CASSQRPGYEQYV. For the CDR3, the DNA is TGTGCCAGCAGCCAACGACCAGGGTACGAGCAGTACGTC. The chain couples TRBV3-1 to TRBJ2-7; D is perhaps TRBD1 (5 bases). This CDR3 has 13 residues. Germline assignment: CDR1 LGHDT and CDR2 YNNKEL (reference sequence). Trimming cost V 2 bases and J 4 bases, with 9 bases left between them.

This chain connects TRBV11-2 to TRBJ2-3; D might be TRBD1 or TRBD2, each matching 6 bases. V lost 2 bases, J lost 0 bases, and 12 bases lay in between. Looked up from germline, CDR1 is SGHAT and CDR2 is FQNNGV. This CDR3 has 16 residues. Written as DNA, the CDR3 is TGTGCCAGCAGCTTATGGAGGGGGTCAAGCACAGATACGCAGTATTTT. Translated, it gives CASSLWRGSSTDTQYF.

This chain connects TRBV12-3 or TRBV12-4 to TRBJ2-1, with D hard to call. The CDR3 has 11 amino acids. V lost 7 bases, J lost 10 bases, and 11 bases lay in between. In DNA, the CDR3 is TGTGCCAGCACCCCGAACGGCGAGCAGTTCTTC. Translated, it gives CASTPNGEQFF.

J is TRBJ1-6 and V is TRBV27; a weak D match, TRBD1 (5 bases). The germline gives CDR1 MNHEY, CDR2 SMNVEV (reference sequence). V lost 5 bases to trimming and J lost 5 bases, with 10 bases between them. The CDR3 consists of 14 residues. CDR3: CASSLQTDNSPLHF. CDR3 nucleotides: TGTGCCAGCAGTCTCCAGACAGATAATTCACCCCTCCACTTT.

V gene TRBV20-1 combines with J gene TRBJ2-3; 8 nucleotides agree with TRBD2. The V and J ends lost 3 bases and 5 bases, in that order; junction bases with no gene match: 10. Germline CDR1 is DFQATT and CDR2 is SNEGSKA (reference sequence). There are 15 residues in the CDR3. For the CDR3, the DNA is TGCAGTGCTAGGGGGACCGGGACTAGGAAAGATACGCAGTATTTT. Translation gives CSARGTGTRKDTQYF.

The chain joins TRBV5-1 to TRBJ1-1, with 10 bases fitting TRBD1. Germline V gene data show CDR1 as SGHRS and CDR2 as YFSETQ. Unmatched junction bases numbered 9, after V lost 6 bases and J lost 1 base. The CDR3 sequence is 16 residues long. The CDR3 protein is CASNPGTGAWNTEAFF. The DNA of the CDR3 is TGCGCCAGCAACCCGGGGACAGGGGCGTGGAACACTGAAGCTTTCTTT.

This clonotype was seen many times. J is TRBJ1-1 and V is TRBV5-1, with a tentative D call TRBD1 (5 bases). Per the germline V gene, CDR1 is SGHRS and CDR2 is YFSETQ. CDR3 length equals 14 residues. V lost 0 bases to trimming and J lost 2 bases, with 8 bases between them. Here the CDR3 reads CASSLVRGNTEAFF. The CDR3 DNA is TGCGCCAGCAGCTTGGTTAGGGGAAACACTGAAGCTTTCTTT. Using reference TRBV5-1 and TRBJ1-1 for the parts outside the CDR3, the full variable domain is KAGVTQTPRYLIKTRGQQVTLSCSPISGHRSVSWYQQTPGQGLQFLFEYFSETQRNKGNFPGRFSGRQFSNSRSEMNVSTLELGDSALYLCASSLVRGNTEAFFGQGTRLTVV.

In its sample, this clonotype was seen a few times. J is TRBJ1-1 and V is TRBV29-1; D is unclear. This CDR3 has 16 amino acids. Trimming left V 5 bases short and J 5 bases short, with 24 bases between. CDR1 is SQVTM, CDR2 ANQGSEA, per germline. The CDR3 DNA reads TGCAGCGTTTGGGGTCCGAACCTCCGTAAGGGAACTGAAGCTTTCTTT. The encoded protein is CSVWGPNLRKGTEAFF.

This clonotype was recorded a few times. The chain uses TRBV7-2 and TRBJ1-2, with unresolved D. CDR3 size: 14 residues. Germline lookup yields CDR1 SGHTA and CDR2 FQGNSA. Trimming shortened V by 2 bases and J by 4 bases, and 11 bases separated the two germline ends. In nucleotides, the CDR3 is TGTGCCAGCAGCTTAATAATAGATATCTATGGCTACACCTTC. As protein: CASSLIIDIYGYTF.

This clonotype was detected a few times. V and J are TRBV5-1 and TRBJ1-4; no reliable D call. Germline values: CDR1 SGHRS, CDR2 YFSETQ. The CDR3 runs to 17 residues. V was cut by 4 bases and J by 1 base, with 17 bases left in between. As DNA, the CDR3 is TGCGCCAGCAGCCTCATCGGAGGTGGAAGAACTAATGAAAAACTGTTTTTT. Its translation: CASSLIGGGRTNEKLFF.

CDR3 nucleotides: TGTGCCAGTAGTTGGGACAGTGGCTATGGCTACACCTTC. It specifies CASSWDSGYGYTF. The chain couples TRBV19 to TRBJ1-2, with TRBD1 matching over 7 bases. Looked up from germline, CDR1 is LNHDA and CDR2 is SQIVND (reference sequence). The CDR3 contains 13 residues. After removal of 5 bases from V and 4 bases from J, the junction contained 4 bases not matched to a gene.

V gene TRBV27 combines with J gene TRBJ1-6; possible D gene TRBD1, 6 bases. Germline assignment: CDR1 MNHEY and CDR2 SMNVEV (reference sequence). V lost 6 bases and J lost 6, with 12 bases in between. The CDR3 runs to 14 residues. CDR3 sequence (DNA): TGTGCCAGCAGCCCAGGGGAGGCTAATTCACCCCTCCACTTT. Its translation: CASSPGEANSPLHF.

V is TRBV5-1 and J is TRBJ2-5, with unresolved D. V was shortened by 3 bases and J by 5 bases, with 11 bases between the two germline ends. This CDR3 is 13 amino acids long. CDR1 is SGHRS, CDR2 YFSETQ, per germline. This chain's CDR3 is CASSYRLEETQYF. As DNA, the CDR3 is TGCGCCAGCAGCTATCGACTCGAGGAGACCCAGTACTTC.

This clonotype showed up just a few times. The V gene is TRBV12-3 or TRBV12-4, the J gene TRBJ1-5; TRBD1 matches at 8 bases. The CDR3 consists of 15 residues. After removal of 5 bases from V and 2 bases from J, the junction contained 5 bases not matched to a gene. This CDR3 reads CASSPRTGRNQPQHF. In nucleotides, the CDR3 is TGTGCCAGCAGTCCGCGGACAGGGCGCAATCAGCCCCAGCATTTT.